These 19 T cell receptor beta chains were all obtained from the same sample, sequenced in a study of blood T cell repertoires in COVID-19. The assay was immunoSEQ multiplex PCR, and TCRdb's table has in-frame clones only and misses some. This sample has 95,000 to 150,000 clones, with around 86% found just once. Sequencing was performed on peripheral blood. The receptors come from a woman aged 70-85 years with acute or convalescent COVID-19.

The chain uses TRBV5-1 and TRBJ1-4; no clear D. The germline gives CDR1 SGHRS, CDR2 YFSETQ. Between the trimmed V and J ends, which lost 5 bases and 7 bases, there was a span of 12 bases. The CDR3 runs to 13 residues. CDR3 loop: CASSGGSGEKLFF. CDR3 in DNA: TGCGCCAGCAGTGGTGGTTCGGGTGAAAAACTGTTTTTT. Drawing the rest from reference TRBV5-1 and TRBJ1-4, the complete variable domain is KAGVTQTPRYLIKTRGQQVTLSCSPISGHRSVSWYQQTPGQGLQFLFEYFSETQRNKGNFPGRFSGRQFSNSRSEMNVSTLELGDSALYLCASSGGSGEKLFFGSGTQLSVL.

This clone was detected once. J is TRBJ2-7 and V is TRBV5-1; TRBD2 matches 14 bases. V lost 7 bases, J lost 6 bases, and 9 bases stayed unmatched. There are 15 residues in the CDR3. From germline, CDR1 is SGHRS and CDR2 YFSETQ. The CDR3 nucleotides are TGCGCCAGCTCCGGACTAGCGGGGGGCGGAGGCGAGCAGTACTTC. It yields the protein CASSGLAGGGGEQYF.

The chain recombines TRBV3-1 (or the pseudogene TRBV3-2) with TRBJ2-3, with 7 nucleotides matching TRBD2. This CDR3 contains 15 residues. With V trimmed by 4 bases and J by 2 bases, 6 bases remained unmatched. Germline CDR1 and CDR2: LGHDT and YNNKEL (reference sequence). The CDR3: CASSPSGAPTDTQYF. The CDR3 coding sequence is TGTGCCAGCAGCCCCAGCGGGGCCCCCACAGATACGCAGTATTTT.

This clone was picked up one time. The chain links TRBV5-1 to TRBJ1-4; TRBD1 is a possible D gene (6 bases). V was clipped by 1 base and J by 1 base, with 17 bases between them. The CDR3 sequence is 18 residues long. CDR1 and CDR2 from the germline V gene are SGHRS and YFSETQ. The CDR3 bases are TGCGCCAGCAGCTTGAGGTCTCCAAGGGGGGGAACTAATGAAAAACTGTTTTTT. Its translation is CASSLRSPRGGTNEKLFF. Variable domain in full (rest from reference TRBV5-1 and TRBJ1-4): KAGVTQTPRYLIKTRGQQVTLSCSPISGHRSVSWYQQTPGQGLQFLFEYFSETQRNKGNFPGRFSGRQFSNSRSEMNVSTLELGDSALYLCASSLRSPRGGTNEKLFFGSGTQLSVL.

The chain employs TRBV11-2 and TRBJ1-1; the match to TRBD1 covers 11 bases. The germline CDR1 and CDR2 sequences are SGHAT and FQNNGV. The trim removed 3 bases at V and 4 bases at J, leaving 10 bases unmatched. This CDR3 has 17 residues. The CDR3 DNA follows: TGTGCCAGCAGCTTGGTAGGACAGGGGGCAGGGGTCACTGAAGCTTTCTTT. This sequence encodes CASSLVGQGAGVTEAFF.

The chain employs TRBV11-2 and TRBJ1-6; TRBD1 aligns across 9 bases. The CDR3 loop spans 14 amino acids. Germline lookup yields CDR1 SGHAT and CDR2 FQNNGV. Trimming removed 2 bases from V and 8 bases from J; junction bases left unmatched: 1. The CDR3 sequence is CASSLWDRDSPLHF. In nucleotides, the CDR3 is TGTGCCAGCAGCTTATGGGACAGGGATTCACCCCTCCACTTT. Full variable domain (outside the CDR3, taken from reference TRBV11-2 and TRBJ1-6): EAGVAQSPRYKIIEKRQSVAFWCNPISGHATLYWYQQILGQGPKLLIQFQNNGVVDDSQLPKDRFSAERLKGVDSTLKIQPAKLEDSAVYLCASSLWDRDSPLHFGNGTRLTVT.

Points on this clone: Additional DNA sequences in this sample encode the identical CDR3. This sequence joins TRBV2 and TRBJ2-2; D call uncertain. The CDR3 consists of 12 residues. The germline CDR1 and CDR2 sequences are SNHLY and FYNNEI. V was clipped by 4 bases and J by 7 bases, with 7 bases between them. CDR3 bases: TGTGCCAGCAGTGGGTCGGGCGGGGAGCTGTTTTTT. It is translated as CASSGSGGELFF. Full variable domain (missing parts from reference TRBV2 and TRBJ2-2): EPEVTQTPSHQVTQMGQEVILRCVPISNHLYFYWYRQILGQKVEFLVSFYNNEISEKSEIFDDQFSVERPDGSNFTLKIRSTKLEDSAMYFCASSGSGGELFFGEGSRLTVL.

The chain couples TRBV29-1 to TRBJ1-1; D possibly corresponds to TRBD1 (5 bases). Germline CDR1 and CDR2: SQVTM and ANQGSEA. Trimming removed 6 bases at V and 3 bases at J, with 14 bases between. This CDR3 has 13 residues. CDR3: CSVGTDIDTEAFF. The CDR3 nucleotides read TGCAGCGTGGGCACGGACATCGACACTGAAGCTTTCTTT.

This chain links TRBV2 with TRBJ1-1, with D maybe TRBD1 (5 bases). Germline V gene data show CDR1 as SNHLY and CDR2 as FYNNEI. The CDR3 spans 14 residues. The V gene lost 8 bases and the J gene lost 1 base, with 14 bases spanning the gap. Here the CDR3 reads CASWRDVQNTEAFF. CDR3 DNA sequence: TGTGCCAGCTGGCGGGACGTCCAGAACACTGAAGCTTTCTTT.

The chain couples TRBV7-9 to TRBJ2-3; TRBD1 matches 9 bases. The CDR3 covers 14 residues. V lost 5 bases and J lost 3; bases outside the gene matches: 3. CDR1 and CDR2 from the germline V gene are SEHNR and FQNEAQ (reference sequence). CDR3 nucleotides: TGTGCCAGCAGCACGGACAGGGGAACAGATACGCAGTATTTT. Protein product: CASSTDRGTDTQYF.

The chain links TRBV18 to TRBJ1-2; perhaps TRBD1 as D (5 bases). Germline V gives CDR1 KGHSH, CDR2 LQKENI. This CDR3 has 17 residues. Between the trimmed V and J ends, which lost 5 bases and 1 base, there was a span of 20 bases. The CDR3 region is CASSEGEGTYRNYGYTF. CDR3 coding DNA: TGTGCCAGCTCAGAAGGGGAGGGGACCTATCGTAACTATGGCTACACCTTC.

The chain recombines TRBV18 with TRBJ2-7; 9 positions match TRBD1. The trim removed 5 bases at V and 2 bases at J, leaving 10 bases unmatched. The CDR3 sequence is 16 residues long. CDR1 is KGHSH and CDR2 is LQKENI in the germline V gene. The CDR3 DNA reads as TGTGCCAGCTCAGGGGGAGACAGGGGGACGACCTACGAGCAGTACTTC. Translating it yields CASSGGDRGTTYEQYF.

The rearrangement joins TRBV5-6 to TRBJ2-5, with 11 bases fitting TRBD1. Germline lookup yields CDR1 SGHDT and CDR2 YYEEEE. This CDR3 contains 15 residues. V lost 3 bases and J lost 5; bases outside the gene matches: 6. The CDR3 DNA reads as TGTGCCAGCAGCTCCCGGGACAGGGGGTTGGAGACCCAGTACTTC. Its translation is CASSSRDRGLETQYF.

V is TRBV28 and J is TRBJ1-5; weak D call: TRBD1 (5 bases). Germline lookup yields CDR1 MDHEN and CDR2 SYDVKM. The CDR3 is 14 amino acids. Trimming shortened V by 8 bases and J by 2 bases, and 13 bases separated the two germline ends. The CDR3, as DNA: TGTGCCAGCGGCTTTTCGGGGGGCAATCAGCCCCAGCATTTT. It is translated as CASGFSGGNQPQHF.

The V and J genes are TRBV29-1 and TRBJ2-7; perhaps TRBD1 as D (5 bases). CDR3 length: 14 amino acids. Germline CDR1 reads SQVTM; CDR2 reads ANQGSEA. V lost 1 base and J 5 bases, leaving 15 bases between the germline ends. CDR3 region: CSVEGRVGVNEQYF. The CDR3, as DNA: TGCAGCGTTGAAGGTCGGGTAGGGGTCAACGAGCAGTACTTC.

The chain uses TRBV3-1 (or the pseudogene TRBV3-2) and TRBJ2-2; D might be TRBD1 (6 bases). There are 15 residues in the CDR3. The germline CDR1 and CDR2 sequences are LGHDT and YNNKEL (reference sequence). Trimming cost V 4 bases and J 4 bases, with 13 bases left between them. This CDR3 reads CASSLTGIRTGELFF. CDR3 coding DNA: TGTGCCAGCAGCCTAACAGGGATTCGCACCGGGGAGCTGTTTTTT.

In its sample, this clone was seen a few times. The chain uses TRBV11-2 and TRBJ2-2, with 8 bases matching TRBD1. The CDR3 is made up of 16 amino acids. Trimming removed 5 bases from V and 3 bases from J; junction bases left unmatched: 8. From germline, CDR1 is SGHAT and CDR2 FQNNGV. CDR3 region: CASSPLGQGDTGELFF. The CDR3 nucleotides read TGTGCCAGCAGCCCCCTAGGACAGGGTGACACCGGGGAGCTGTTTTTT.

The rearrangement links TRBV19 to TRBJ1-1; no firm D call. With 3 bases removed from V and 11 bases from J, the gap between germline ends came to 19 bases. CDR1 and CDR2 (germline): LNHDA, SQIVND (reference sequence). There are 14 residues in the CDR3. In DNA form, the CDR3 reads TGTGCCAGTAGTATCGCGCAAACAGCAGGTTGGGCTTTCTTT. Translated: CASSIAQTAGWAFF.

This clone has just one count. This chain joins TRBV28 and TRBJ2-7; perhaps TRBD1 as D (6 bases). V lost 2 bases to trimming and J lost 0 bases, with 11 bases between them. The CDR3 covers 15 residues. The germline gives CDR1 MDHEN, CDR2 SYDVKM. The CDR3 coding sequence is TGTGCCAGCAGTTTAGGGCAGGGGCGCTCCTACGAGCAGTACTTC. Its protein is CASSLGQGRSYEQYF.